Listed below are T cell receptor beta chains from one sample, sequenced in a study of T cell responses to AZD1222 COVID-19 vaccine. Sequencing used immunoSEQ multiplex PCR; TCRdb keeps in-frame clones, though not all of them. The sample includes 60,000 to 80,000 clones, 60% to 85% seen only once; the top ten take around 50%. The material sequenced was peripheral blood, taken 28 days after the second AZD1222 dose. Receptors were obtained from an adult who received the AZD1222 COVID-19 vaccine. CDR3s include the opening cysteine and the closing phenylalanine or tryptophan. The D gene is left open where the match is weak. Only some rows state a clone size, as once, few, many or a class for expanded clones.

d_gene: TRBD1
v_gene: TRBV7-2
j_gene: TRBJ2-4
abundance: .
CDR3nt: TGTGCCAGCAGTTCTCAACAGGGGGCAGTCATTCAGTACTTC
CDR3aa: CASSSQQGAVIQYF

d_gene: TRBD2
v_gene: TRBV7-9
j_gene: TRBJ2-1
abundance: .
CDR3nt: TGTGCCAGCAGGCGGGAGGGTTACAATGAGCAGTTCTTC
CDR3aa: CASRREGYNEQFF

d_gene: .
v_gene: TRBV5-5
j_gene: TRBJ1-3
abundance: .
CDR3nt: TGTGCCAGCAGCTTGGAAGTTGCAAGCACCATATATTTT
CDR3aa: CASSLEVASTIYF

d_gene: TRBD1
v_gene: TRBV9
j_gene: TRBJ1-2
abundance: .
CDR3nt: TGTGCCAGCAGCGTGGGGGGACAGGCAGCTAACTATGGCTACACCTTC
CDR3aa: CASSVGGQAANYGYTF

d_gene: .
v_gene: TRBV6-6
j_gene: TRBJ1-5
abundance: .
CDR3nt: TGTGCCAGCAGTTACCCGGGAAGAAATCAGCCCCAGCATTTT
CDR3aa: CASSYPGRNQPQHF

d_gene: TRBD1
v_gene: TRBV28
j_gene: TRBJ2-7
abundance: .
CDR3nt: TGTGCCAGCAGTTTTGCGTCCGGGACAGGAACCTACGAGCAGTACTTC
CDR3aa: CASSFASGTGTYEQYF

d_gene: .
v_gene: TRBV9
j_gene: TRBJ2-1
abundance: .
CDR3nt: TGTGCCAGCAGCGTAGCTGAGGAGACTATGCAGTTCTTC
CDR3aa: CASSVAEETMQFF

d_gene: .
v_gene: TRBV7-9
j_gene: TRBJ1-1
abundance: once
CDR3nt: TGTGCCAGCATCCCACCGGATAACACTGAAGCTTTCTTT
CDR3aa: CASIPPDNTEAFF

d_gene: .
v_gene: TRBV3-1/TRBV3-2
j_gene: TRBJ1-2
abundance: .
CDR3nt: TGTGCCAGCAGCCAAGGACAGAGACACTACACCTTC
CDR3aa: CASSQGQRHYTF

d_gene: .
v_gene: TRBV27
j_gene: TRBJ1-2
abundance: few
CDR3nt: TGTGCCAGCAGTTCCCTGAACTATGGCTACACCTTC
CDR3aa: CASSSLNYGYTF

d_gene: TRBD1
v_gene: TRBV18
j_gene: TRBJ2-1
abundance: .
CDR3nt: TGTGCCAGCTCATCAACGGAACCGGGACAGCACAATGAGCAGTTCTTC
CDR3aa: CASSSTEPGQHNEQFF

d_gene: .
v_gene: TRBV19
j_gene: TRBJ1-2
abundance: .
CDR3nt: TGTGCCAGTAGTATGGACGTCTATGGCTACACCTTC
CDR3aa: CASSMDVYGYTF

d_gene: .
v_gene: TRBV5-5
j_gene: TRBJ1-1
abundance: .
CDR3nt: TGTGCCACCAGAAAGACAGACATGAACACTGAAGCTTTCTTT
CDR3aa: CATRKTDMNTEAFF

d_gene: .
v_gene: TRBV19
j_gene: TRBJ2-3
abundance: .
CDR3nt: TGTGCCAGCTCTAATAACACAGATACGCAGTATTTT
CDR3aa: CASSNNTDTQYF

d_gene: TRBD1
v_gene: TRBV6-2/TRBV6-3
j_gene: TRBJ1-5
abundance: .
CDR3nt: TGTGCCAGCAGTTTGACAGGGGGCGCCTCGGGTCAGCCCCAGCATTTT
CDR3aa: CASSLTGGASGQPQHF

d_gene: TRBD2
v_gene: TRBV6-2/TRBV6-3
j_gene: TRBJ2-2
abundance: .
CDR3nt: TGTGCCAGCAGTTACGGTGTTAGCGGGGGCGCCGGGGAGCTGTTTTTT
CDR3aa: CASSYGVSGGAGELFF

d_gene: TRBD1
v_gene: TRBV2
j_gene: TRBJ2-3
abundance: once
CDR3nt: TGTGCCAGCAGTCAGGACAGGGGTGGCACAGATACGCAGTATTTT
CDR3aa: CASSQDRGGTDTQYF